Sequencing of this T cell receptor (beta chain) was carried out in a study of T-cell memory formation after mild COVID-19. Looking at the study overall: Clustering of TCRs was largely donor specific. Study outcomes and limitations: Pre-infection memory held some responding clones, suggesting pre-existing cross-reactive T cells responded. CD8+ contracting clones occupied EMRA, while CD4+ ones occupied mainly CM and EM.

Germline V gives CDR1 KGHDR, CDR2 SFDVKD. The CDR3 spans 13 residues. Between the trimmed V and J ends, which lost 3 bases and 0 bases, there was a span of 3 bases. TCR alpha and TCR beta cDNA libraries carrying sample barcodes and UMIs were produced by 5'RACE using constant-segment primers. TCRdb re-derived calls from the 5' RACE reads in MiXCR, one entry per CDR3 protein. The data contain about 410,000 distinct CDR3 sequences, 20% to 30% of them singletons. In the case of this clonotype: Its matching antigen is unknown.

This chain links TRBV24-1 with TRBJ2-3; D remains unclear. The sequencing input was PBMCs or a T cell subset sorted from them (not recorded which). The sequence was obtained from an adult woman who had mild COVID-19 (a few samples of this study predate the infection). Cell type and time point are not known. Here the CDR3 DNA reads TGTGCCACCAGTGATGGCAGCACAGATACGCAGTATTTT. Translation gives CATSDGSTDTQYF.